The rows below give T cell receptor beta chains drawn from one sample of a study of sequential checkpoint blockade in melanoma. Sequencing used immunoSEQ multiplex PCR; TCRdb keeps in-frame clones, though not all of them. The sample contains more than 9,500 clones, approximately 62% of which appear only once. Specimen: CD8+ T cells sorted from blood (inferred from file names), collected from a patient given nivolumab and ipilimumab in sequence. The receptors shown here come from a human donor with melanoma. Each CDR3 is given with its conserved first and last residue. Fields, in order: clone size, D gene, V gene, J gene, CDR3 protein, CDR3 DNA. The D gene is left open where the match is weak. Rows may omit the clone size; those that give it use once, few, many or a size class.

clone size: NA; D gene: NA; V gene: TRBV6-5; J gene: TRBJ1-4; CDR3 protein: CASSYMGGGEKLFF; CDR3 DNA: TGTGCCAGCAGTTACATGGGGGGTGGCGAAAAACTGTTTTTT
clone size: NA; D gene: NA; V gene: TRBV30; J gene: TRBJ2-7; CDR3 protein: CAWSAFEQYF; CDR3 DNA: TGTGCCTGGAGTGCCTTTGAGCAGTACTTC
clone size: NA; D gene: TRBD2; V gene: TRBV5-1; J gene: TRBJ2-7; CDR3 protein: CASSLFPMTSGASYEQYF; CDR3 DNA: TGCGCCAGCAGCTTGTTCCCTATGACTAGCGGGGCGTCCTACGAGCAGTACTTC
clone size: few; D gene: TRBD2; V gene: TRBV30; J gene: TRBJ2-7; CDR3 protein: CAWTSGGSGEQYF; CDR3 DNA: TGTGCCTGGACTAGCGGAGGCTCGGGCGAGCAGTACTTC
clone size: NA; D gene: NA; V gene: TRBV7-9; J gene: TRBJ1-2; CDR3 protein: CASSSGIYGYTF; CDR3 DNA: TGTGCCAGCAGCAGCGGGATTTATGGCTACACCTTC
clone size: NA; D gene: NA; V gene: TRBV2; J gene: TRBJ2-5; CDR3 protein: CASSDPGQETQYF; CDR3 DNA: TGTGCCAGCAGTGACCCGGGACAAGAGACCCAGTACTTC
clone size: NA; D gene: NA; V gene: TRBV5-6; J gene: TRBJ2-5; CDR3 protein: CASSFGGGETQYF; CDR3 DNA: TGTGCCAGCAGCTTCGGCGGGGGCGAGACCCAGTACTTC
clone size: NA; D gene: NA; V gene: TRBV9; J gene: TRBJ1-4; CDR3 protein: CASSVRGNWGEKLFF; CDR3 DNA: TGTGCCAGCAGCGTACGAGGGAACTGGGGTGAAAAACTGTTTTTT
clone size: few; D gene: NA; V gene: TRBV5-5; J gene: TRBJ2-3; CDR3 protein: CASSLGTWVADTQYF; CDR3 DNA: TGTGCCAGCAGCCTGGGGACTTGGGTCGCAGATACGCAGTATTTT
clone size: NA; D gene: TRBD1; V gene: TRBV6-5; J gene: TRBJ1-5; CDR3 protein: CASSSTGISNQPQHF; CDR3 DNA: TGTGCCAGCAGCTCGACAGGGATTAGCAATCAGCCCCAGCATTTT
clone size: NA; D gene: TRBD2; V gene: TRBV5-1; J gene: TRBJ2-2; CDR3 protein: CASREAGGPGGELFF; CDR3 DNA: TGCGCCAGCAGAGAGGCGGGAGGGCCAGGCGGGGAGCTGTTTTTT
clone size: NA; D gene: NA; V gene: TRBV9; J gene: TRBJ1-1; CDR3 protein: CASRPGQTNIEAFF; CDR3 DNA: TGTGCCAGCAGGCCCGGACAGACGAACATTGAAGCTTTCTTT
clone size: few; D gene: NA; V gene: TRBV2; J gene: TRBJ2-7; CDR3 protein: CASSETRTSTYEQYF; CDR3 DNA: TGTGCCAGCAGTGAGACTCGGACAAGTACCTACGAGCAGTACTTC
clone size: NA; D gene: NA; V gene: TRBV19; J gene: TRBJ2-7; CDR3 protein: CASRTQGFPYEQYF; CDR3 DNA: TGTGCCAGCCGCACCCAGGGATTTCCCTACGAGCAGTACTTC
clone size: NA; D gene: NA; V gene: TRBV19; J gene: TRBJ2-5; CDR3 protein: CASSPSFGLYQETQYF; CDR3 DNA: TGTGCCAGTAGCCCCTCCTTCGGTCTGTACCAAGAGACCCAGTACTTC
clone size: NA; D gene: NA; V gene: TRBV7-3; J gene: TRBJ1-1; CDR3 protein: CASSLTHGPNTEAFF; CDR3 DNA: TGTGCCAGCAGCTTAACTCATGGGCCGAACACTGAAGCTTTCTTT
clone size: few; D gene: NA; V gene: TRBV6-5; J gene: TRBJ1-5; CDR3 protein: CASSSSGTTHQPQHF; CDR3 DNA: TGTGCCAGCAGCTCATCCGGGACAACTCATCAGCCCCAGCATTTT
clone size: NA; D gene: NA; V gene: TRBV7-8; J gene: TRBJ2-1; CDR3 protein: CASSLSNNEQFF; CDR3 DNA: TGTGCCAGCAGCTTATCCAACAATGAGCAGTTCTTC
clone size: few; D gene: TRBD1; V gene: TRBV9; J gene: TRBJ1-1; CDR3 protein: CASSEDRYNTEAFF; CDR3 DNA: TGTGCCAGCAGCGAGGACAGGTATAACACTGAAGCTTTCTTT
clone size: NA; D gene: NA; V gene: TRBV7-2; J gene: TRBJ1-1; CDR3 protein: CASSPIRLNTEAFF; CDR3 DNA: TGTGCCAGCAGCCCTATTCGCTTGAACACTGAAGCTTTCTTT
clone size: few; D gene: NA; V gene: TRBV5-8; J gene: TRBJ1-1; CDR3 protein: CASSPEGTEAFF; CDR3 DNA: TGTGCCAGCAGCCCCGAGGGTACTGAAGCTTTCTTT
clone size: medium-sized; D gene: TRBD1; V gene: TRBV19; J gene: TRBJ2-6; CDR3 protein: CASTDPGQAYSGANVLTF; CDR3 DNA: TGTGCCAGTACCGACCCGGGACAGGCGTACTCTGGGGCCAACGTCCTGACTTTC
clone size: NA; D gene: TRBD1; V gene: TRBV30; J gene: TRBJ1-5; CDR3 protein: CAWSPGTGARPPQHF; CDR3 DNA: TGTGCCTGGAGCCCAGGAACAGGGGCCCGCCCGCCCCAGCATTTT
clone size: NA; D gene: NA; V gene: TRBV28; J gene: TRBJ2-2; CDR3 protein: CASSLDGFGELFF; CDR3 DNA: TGTGCCAGCAGCCTAGACGGGTTTGGGGAGCTGTTTTTT
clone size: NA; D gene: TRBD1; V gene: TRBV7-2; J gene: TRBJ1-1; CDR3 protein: CASSMDRGNPEAFF; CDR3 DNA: TGTGCCAGCAGCATGGACAGGGGTAACCCTGAAGCTTTCTTT
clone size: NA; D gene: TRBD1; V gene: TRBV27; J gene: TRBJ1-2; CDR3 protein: CASRFRGDRGDGYTF; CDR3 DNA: TGTGCCAGCAGGTTTAGGGGGGACAGGGGGGATGGCTACACCTTC
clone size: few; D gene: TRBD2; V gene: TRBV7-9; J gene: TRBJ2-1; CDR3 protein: CASSPGTSGLSYNEQFF; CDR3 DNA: TGTGCCAGCAGCCCCGGGACTAGCGGGTTATCCTACAATGAGCAGTTCTTC
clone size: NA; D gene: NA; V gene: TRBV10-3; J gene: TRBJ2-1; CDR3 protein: CAISEWGVNNEQFF; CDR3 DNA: TGTGCCATCAGTGAATGGGGGGTTAACAATGAGCAGTTCTTC
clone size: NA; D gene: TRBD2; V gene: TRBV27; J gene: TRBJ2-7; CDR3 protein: CASSLQASGDSYEQYF; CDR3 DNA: TGCGCCAGCAGTTTACAAGCTAGCGGGGATTCCTACGAGCAGTACTTC
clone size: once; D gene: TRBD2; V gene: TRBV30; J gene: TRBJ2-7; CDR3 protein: CAWSGLGLAGVHEQYF; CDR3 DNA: TGTGCCTGGTCCGGACTGGGACTAGCGGGAGTCCACGAGCAGTACTTC
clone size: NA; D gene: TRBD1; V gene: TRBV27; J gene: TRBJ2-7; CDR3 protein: CASSYGTVNEQYF; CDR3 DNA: TGTGCCAGCAGTTACGGGACAGTTAACGAGCAGTACTTC
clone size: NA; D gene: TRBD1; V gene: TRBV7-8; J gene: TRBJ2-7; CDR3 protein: CASSTGTGGGEQYF; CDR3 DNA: TGTGCCAGCAGCACTGGGACAGGGGGCGGCGAGCAGTACTTC
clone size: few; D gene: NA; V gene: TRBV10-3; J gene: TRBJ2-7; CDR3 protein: CAISESLRGGSYEQYF; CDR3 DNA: TGTGCCATCAGTGAGTCGTTGAGGGGAGGCTCCTACGAGCAGTACTTC
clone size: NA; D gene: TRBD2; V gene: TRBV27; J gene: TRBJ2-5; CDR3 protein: CASRPSGGLQETQYF; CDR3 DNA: TGTGCCAGCAGACCTAGCGGGGGGCTCCAAGAGACCCAGTACTTC
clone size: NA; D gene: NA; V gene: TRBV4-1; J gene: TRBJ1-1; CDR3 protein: CASTTESNTEAFF; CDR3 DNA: TGCGCCAGCACGACAGAGTCGAACACTGAAGCTTTCTTT
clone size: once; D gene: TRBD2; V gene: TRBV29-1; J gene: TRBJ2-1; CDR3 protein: CSGQAGTSNEQFF; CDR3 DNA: TGCAGCGGCCAGGCCGGGACTAGCAATGAGCAGTTCTTC
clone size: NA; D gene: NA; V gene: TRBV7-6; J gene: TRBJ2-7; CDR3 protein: CASIPGDSYEQYF; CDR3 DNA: TGTGCCAGCATCCCGGGGGACAGCTACGAGCAGTACTTC
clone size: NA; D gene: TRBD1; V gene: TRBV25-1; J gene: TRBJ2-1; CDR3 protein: CASSAYGQGDYNEQFF; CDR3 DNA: TGTGCCAGCAGTGCCTACGGACAGGGCGATTACAATGAGCAGTTCTTC
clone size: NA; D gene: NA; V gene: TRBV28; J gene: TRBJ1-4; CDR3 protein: CASSFRVGEKLFF; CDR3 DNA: TGTGCCAGCAGTTTCAGGGTTGGGGAAAAACTGTTTTTT
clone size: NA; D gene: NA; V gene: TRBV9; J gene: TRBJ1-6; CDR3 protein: CASSVEDNSPLHF; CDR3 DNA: TGTGCCAGCAGTGTGGAGGATAATTCACCCCTCCACTTT
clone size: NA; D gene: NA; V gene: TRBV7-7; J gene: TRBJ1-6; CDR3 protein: CASSFGARNNSPLHF; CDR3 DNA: TGTGCCAGCAGCTTTGGGGCGCGAAATAATTCACCCCTCCACTTT
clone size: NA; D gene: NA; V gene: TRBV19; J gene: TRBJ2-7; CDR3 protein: CASSIGGVPFSYEQYF; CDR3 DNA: TGTGCCAGTAGTATTGGAGGGGTCCCCTTCTCCTACGAGCAGTACTTC